These 12 T cell receptor beta chains share one sample of origin, sequenced in a study of blood T cell repertoires in COVID-19. The protocol was immunoSEQ multiplex PCR, while the TCRdb copy is restricted to in-frame clones and leaves out a portion. This repertoire shows 300,000 to 400,000 clones, around nine tenths found once; its top ten account for approximately 3.5%. Material: peripheral blood. All receptors come from a woman aged 18-29 years who had recovered from COVID-19.

V gene TRBV6-1 combines with J gene TRBJ2-7, with TRBD1 matching 10 bases. This CDR3 spans 12 amino acids. From germline, CDR1 is MNHNS and CDR2 SASEGT. CDR3 coding DNA: TGTGCCAGCAGTGAAGGGGGAGGGACAGGGGATGTC. This translates into CASSEGGGTGDV.

The chain employs TRBV6-5 and TRBJ1-2, with TRBD1 matching over 8 bases. This CDR3 comprises 15 residues. The ends lost 6 bases at V and 4 bases at J; junction bases unmatched: 10. CDR1 MNHEY and CDR2 SVGAGI come from the germline V gene. CDR3 nucleotides: TGTGCCAGCAGCCGCGCCCAGGGGGCCGGCTATGGCTACACCTTC. Residues: CASSRAQGAGYGYTF.

The chain is built from TRBV27 and TRBJ2-1; TRBD2 matches 12 bases. Germline-derived CDR1 and CDR2 are MNHEY and SMNVEV (reference sequence). The length of the CDR3 is 16 residues. Germline trimming cut 4 bases from V and 7 bases from J; bases unmatched to any gene: 8. This CDR3 reads CASSSLAGGPRNEQFF. For the CDR3, the DNA is TGTGCCAGCAGTTCGCTAGCGGGAGGGCCCCGGAATGAGCAGTTCTTC.

As for this clone: The junction shows a germline mismatch at one end, possibly a read error. The chain is built from TRBV11-3 and TRBJ1-6; D might be TRBD1 (6 bases). The germline gives CDR1 SGHNT, CDR2 YENEEA. This CDR3 has 14 amino acids. The CDR3 sequence: CASSLGGPNSPLHF. The CDR3 nucleotides are TGTGCCAGCAGTTTAGGGGGGCCTAATTCACCCCTCCACTTT.

This chain uses TRBV6-2 or TRBV6-3 with TRBJ1-1; the D gene is possibly TRBD1 (6 bases). Trimming left V 3 bases short and J 4 bases short, with 12 bases between. The germline V gene encodes CDR1 MNHEY and CDR2 SVGEGT. The CDR3 runs to 14 residues. As DNA, the CDR3 is TGTGCCAGCAGTTATAACACAGGGATCACTGAAGCTTTCTTT. This sequence encodes CASSYNTGITEAFF.

The genes are TRBV21-1 and TRBJ2-3; the table's D call, TRBD2, has no DNA check behind it. TRBV21-1 constitutes a pseudogene. The CDR3 length is 12 residues. This CDR3 is CALGGSTDTQYF. In DNA, the CDR3 is TGTGCGCTGGGGGGTTCGACAGATACGCAGTATTTT.

This clone was seen only once. V and J are TRBV27 and TRBJ2-7; 9 nucleotides line up with TRBD2. Germline CDR1 is MNHEY and CDR2 is SMNVEV (reference sequence). This CDR3 spans 16 amino acids. The ends lost 5 bases at V and 2 bases at J; junction bases unmatched: 10. The DNA for the CDR3 is TGTGCCAGCAGTCAAATAGCGGGAGCGGGACCCTACGAGCAGTACGTC. Translated, it gives CASSQIAGAGPYEQYV.

Here the CDR3 DNA reads TGTGCCAGTAGTATTGGACTAGCGGGAGGGCAAAACATTCAGTACTTC. The encoded protein is CASSIGLAGGQNIQYF. The V and J genes are TRBV19 and TRBJ2-4, with TRBD2 matching over 15 bases. CDR1 is LNHDA, CDR2 SQIVND, per germline (reference sequence). With 3 bases clipped from V and 5 bases from J, the junction kept 2 bases outside the gene matches. This CDR3 comprises 16 residues.

The chain uses TRBV19 and TRBJ1-3; D gene unclear. The germline CDR1 and CDR2 sequences are LNHDA and SQIVND (reference sequence). The CDR3 has 13 amino acids. Trimming cost V 5 bases and J 4 bases, with 9 bases left between them. The DNA for the CDR3 is TGTGCCAGTAGTCCCGGGTCCGGAAACACCATATATTTT. Residues: CASSPGSGNTIYF.

CDR3 nucleotides: TGTGCCAGCAGTCCAGACGACAGGCGAGCTTTCTTT. Translated: CASSPDDRRAFF. The rearrangement joins TRBV12-3 or TRBV12-4 to TRBJ1-1, with D perhaps TRBD1 (6 bases). V gave up 5 bases and J gave up 10 bases, with 14 bases separating them. This CDR3 contains 12 residues.

This chain connects TRBV6-2 or TRBV6-3 to TRBJ1-5; the D is unclear. Germline V gives CDR1 MNHEY, CDR2 SVGEGT. The CDR3 is 14 amino acids. Trimming removed 2 bases from V and 5 bases from J, with 10 bases in between. CDR3 DNA sequence: TGTGCCAGCAGTTACGAGGCAGCAGATCAGCCCCAGCATTTT. As protein: CASSYEAADQPQHF.

The V call is TRBV5-5, the J call TRBJ1-1; 8 positions agree with TRBD1. This CDR3 spans 15 amino acids. V was clipped by 0 bases and J by 8 bases; unmatched bases: 9. Germline-derived CDR1 and CDR2 are SGHKS and YYEKEE (reference sequence). The CDR3 DNA is TGTGCCAGCAGCTTGGGAACAGGGGGAGACGAGGAAGCTTTCTTT. Its protein product is CASSLGTGGDEEAFF. Complete variable domain (other parts from reference TRBV5-5 and TRBJ1-1): DAGVTQSPTHLIKTRGQQVTLRCSPISGHKSVSWYQQVLGQGPQFIFQYYEKEERGRGNFPDRFSARQFPNYSSELNVNALLLGDSALYLCASSLGTGGDEEAFFGQGTRLTVV.